One T cell receptor beta chain is described in this entry. Its antigen is still unknown. The PCR contained 60 Vbeta and 13 Jbeta primers. Clones were read by immunoSEQ multiplex PCR, and TCRdb kept only the in-frame ones, dropping some. The table lists some 140,000 clones, more than 75% of them singletons. This sample was included in a study of cytomegalovirus exposure and HLA in healthy donors. Study conclusions and caveats: Previously analyzed data showed that most TCR beta V segments were productive at a frequency of about 87% or about 30%.

The germline V gene encodes CDR1 MNHEY and CDR2 SVGAGI. The CDR3 extends over 15 amino acids. The V end lost 8 bases, the J end lost 4 bases, and 21 bases lay between the germline ends. The origin of this receptor is a female donor in good health and CMV-seronegative. The sample was PBMCs. The chain links TRBV6-5 to TRBJ2-7; D might be TRBD2 (5 bases). The CDR3 nucleotides read TGTGCCAGCCGCCTGGGAGACGGAACTTTGTACGAGCAGTACTTC. Translating it yields CASRLGDGTLYEQYF.